This T cell receptor beta chain came from a study of CXCR3-negative and CXCR3-positive naive CD8 T cells (dated by TCRdb to 2018 to 2020). Background on the whole study: In total, some 140 million TRB reads were obtained, which works out to roughly 1.5 +/- 0.3 million reads per library. Diversity and physicochemical repertoire analyses covered about a dozen donors pooled from two independent experiments. The TRBV-TRBJ cluster analysis covered naive subsets from about five donors and memory cells from 3 donors.

Sequenced on a NextSeq 550. The Human TCR Profiling Kit (MiLaboratory) was used to make UMI-labeled 5' RACE TRB cDNA libraries. The full amount of extracted RNA was used for cDNA synthesis, and the full amount of resulting cDNA was used for PCR amplification. Libraries were prepared in parallel with an identical number of PCR cycles. The original pipeline was this. About 53,000 +/- 9,400 unique UMI-labeled TRB cDNA molecules per library were extracted with MIGEC and MiXCR, with at least two reads per UMI required. An average of 40,000 +/- 10,000 functional in-frame TRB CDR3 nucleotide clonotypes without stop codons was found per library. After downsampling to 5000 UMI-labeled TRB molecules per sample, diversity metrics, including normalized Shannon-Wiener and Chao1, were computed in VDJtools. For the central five CDR3 residues, VDJtools calculated physicochemical properties weighted by clonotype size, namely interaction energy, strength, volume and Kidera factor 4. TCRdb reprocessed the reads and assigns one entry to each CDR3 protein sequence, leaving out DNA. TCRdb assigned the V and J calls; the authors' analysis was not used. The sample table holds around 65,000 distinct CDR3 sequences. The ten most abundant clones make up 0.71% of the sample.

Each CD8+ T cell subset was flow-sorted in triplicate, and some 310,000 cells per subset were placed directly into RLT lysis buffer. To exclude memory contaminants, naive CD8+ T cells were stringently defined as CD45RO-CCR7+CD27+CD95-. Using standard density gradient centrifugation, peripheral blood mononuclear cells were isolated from buffy coats. Naive CXCR3-negative and CXCR3-positive CD8+ T cells were flow-sorted on a FACSAria III. Total RNA was extracted from sorted cells using an RNeasy Mini Kit. Concerning this clonotype itself: Its recognized antigen is unknown.

What the study reported, not specific to this receptor: Both naive subsets had comparably high repertoire diversity, while memory CD8+ T cells had much lower repertoire diversity. Compared with CXCR3-negative naive cells, CXCR3-positive naive cells had TRB CDR3s with higher hydrophobicity (lower Kidera factor 4), lower energy, and higher strength and volume indices. Because CXCR3 expression was partially decreased after cryopreservation, freshly isolated PBMCs were used for most assays. Because surface CD5, which is linked to self-reactivity in mice, was comparable between the naive subsets, TCR interaction strength was also inferred from the physicochemical properties of TRB CDR3s. Similar TRBV-TRBJ usage was shown by naive CXCR3-negative and CXCR3-positive cells from the same donor, whereas distinct patterns were shown by memory cells.

The CDR3 covers 12 residues, taking in both the cysteine and the phenylalanine. Only the protein sequence is given. Via the germline V gene, CDR1 is SGHDN and CDR2 FVKESK. Recombination connected TRBV14 to TRBJ2-4. This TCR was sampled from a human donor in good health. Some clones in this sample may be carry-over from other donors' samples. Sequencing was carried out using naive CXCR3+ CD8+ T cells from blood. The label giving this sample's cell subset or site can be read as: CD45RO-CCR7+CD27+CD95- naive CD8+ T cells expressing CXCR3 (TNR3+). CDR3 region: CASSLSLNIQYF.